A single sample gave rise to the 17 T cell receptor beta chains below, sequenced in a study of type 1 regulatory T cells. TCRdb analysed the reads with MiXCR anew, one entry per CDR3 protein. Among about 68,000 distinct CDR3 sequences listed, approximately 64% were seen once. These receptors have no known antigen. The material sequenced was cultured T cells, either the whole culture or a sorted T cell fraction (not recorded which). The subset: Tr1-enriched cell product generated in vitro against host alloantigens. Source of these receptors: a human donor in good health.

This clonotype showed up just a few times. This chain connects TRBV7-2 to TRBJ2-7; D may match TRBD1 or TRBD2 (5 bases each). Germline V gives CDR1 SGHTA, CDR2 FQGNSA. The CDR3 is 15 residues long. Trimming shortened V by 5 bases and J by 5 bases, and 19 bases separated the two germline ends. CDR3 sequence: CASSLGRVGTNEQYF. The DNA of the CDR3 is TGTGCCAGCAGCCTAGGAAGGGTCGGGACGAACGAGCAGTACTTC.

The rearrangement uses TRBV27 and TRBJ1-2, with D hard to call. The CDR3 has 13 amino acids. V was trimmed by 3 bases and J by 8 bases, leaving 13 bases between them. Germline CDR1 reads MNHEY; CDR2 reads SMNVEV (reference sequence). This CDR3 is CASSFRDTRGYTF. CDR3 DNA: TGTGCCAGCAGTTTCCGCGACACGCGGGGCTACACCTTC.

V is TRBV7-7 and J is TRBJ2-5, with 11 bases lining up with TRBD2. Germline V gives CDR1 SSHAT, CDR2 FNYEAQ (reference sequence). With 3 bases clipped from V and 4 bases from J, the junction kept 1 base outside the gene matches. The CDR3 extends over 14 amino acids. The chain's CDR3 is CASSLTSGIETQYF. The CDR3 DNA reads as TGTGCCAGCAGCTTGACTAGCGGGATAGAGACCCAGTACTTC.

The chain combines TRBV12-5 with TRBJ2-2, with D possibly being TRBD1 (5 bases). The V gene lost 0 bases and the J gene lost 3 bases, with 8 bases spanning the gap. CDR3 length: 15 residues. Germline lookup yields CDR1 LGHNT and CDR2 FRNRAP. CDR3 loop: CASGLVVGDTGELFF. The CDR3 bases are TGTGCTAGTGGTTTGGTTGTAGGGGACACCGGGGAGCTGTTTTTT.

The gene calls are TRBV12-3 or TRBV12-4 and TRBJ2-1; D gene uncertain. This CDR3 comprises 13 residues. Trimming removed 7 bases from V and 8 bases from J, with 15 bases in between. This CDR3 reads CASTTLGKHEQFF. The DNA of the CDR3 is TGTGCCAGCACCACTCTGGGGAAACATGAGCAGTTCTTC.

The rearrangement uses TRBV7-2 and TRBJ2-7, with TRBD2 identical over 10 bases. CDR3 length: 17 residues. Per the germline V gene, CDR1 is SGHTA and CDR2 is FQGNSA. With 5 bases clipped from V and 2 bases from J, the junction kept 12 bases outside the gene matches. In DNA, the CDR3 is TGTGCCAGCAGCGCAGGACTAGCGGAGCACTACCCCTACGAGCAGTACTTC. Amino acids: CASSAGLAEHYPYEQYF.

This rearrangement joins TRBV3-1 to TRBJ2-7, with 7 positions matching TRBD2. Germline values: CDR1 LGHDT, CDR2 YNNKEL (reference sequence). There are 14 residues in the CDR3. With V trimmed by 3 bases and J by 6 bases, 8 bases remained unmatched. Written as DNA, the CDR3 is TGTGCCAGCAGCCACCCGGACCCGGGGGGCGAGCAGTACTTC. It yields the protein CASSHPDPGGEQYF.

This clonotype is categorized as medium-sized. The V gene is TRBV24-1, the J gene TRBJ1-5, with D unresolved. This CDR3 spans 12 amino acids. In germline, CDR1 is KGHDR, CDR2 SFDVKD. V dropped 5 bases and J dropped 3 bases, with 4 bases sitting between them. CDR3 coding DNA: TGTGCCACCAGTGCCTCCAATCAGCCCCAGCATTTT. The encoded protein is CATSASNQPQHF.

The table lists this clonotype with a count of one. This rearrangement joins TRBV5-4 to TRBJ2-1, with D maybe TRBD2 (5 bases). There are 17 residues in the CDR3. Per the germline V gene, CDR1 is SGHNT and CDR2 is YYREEE (reference sequence). Trimming stripped 2 bases from V and 3 bases from J, with 18 bases between. DNA of the CDR3: TGTGCCAGCAGCTTAGGCCCTACGGGGAATAACTACAATGAGCAGTTCTTC. Encoded protein: CASSLGPTGNNYNEQFF.

This clonotype occurred a few times. The chain uses TRBV6-5 and TRBJ2-3; 7 bases match TRBD2. The germline CDR1 and CDR2 sequences are MNHEY and SVGAGI. The CDR3 loop spans 16 amino acids. Trimming cost V 0 bases and J 8 bases; bases outside gene matches: 11. DNA for the CDR3: TGTGCCAGCAGTTACTCCCGGACAAGCGGGATTAGTACGCAGTATTTT. Translated, it gives CASSYSRTSGISTQYF.

J is TRBJ1-5 and V is TRBV19; weak D call: TRBD1 (5 bases). Trimming removed 5 bases from V and 0 bases from J, with 8 bases in between. The CDR3 consists of 14 residues. The germline CDR1 and CDR2 sequences are LNHDA and SQIVND (reference sequence). CDR3 in DNA: TGTGCCAGTAGTGGAGGGGTTAGCAATCAGCCCCAGCATTTT. Translating gives CASSGGVSNQPQHF.

This chain connects TRBV20-1 to TRBJ2-1; TRBD1 or TRBD2 may be the D gene (5 bases each). V was shortened by 2 bases and J by 7 bases, with 18 bases between the two germline ends. The CDR3 is made up of 15 amino acids. Germline V gene data show CDR1 as DFQATT and CDR2 as SNEGSKA (reference sequence). In nucleotides, the CDR3 is TGCAGTGCTAGATCGAGAGGGGCCCCTTGGAATGAGCAGTTCTTC. This encodes CSARSRGAPWNEQFF.

The rearrangement joins TRBV28 to TRBJ2-3; 13 nucleotides align to TRBD2. Germline V CDR1 and CDR2: MDHEN, SYDVKM. The CDR3 is 16 residues long. Losses at the gene ends were 3 bases for V and 2 bases for J; bases not matched to a gene: 2. CDR3 nucleotides: TGTGCCAGCAGTTTGGGACTAGCGGGAAACACAGATACGCAGTATTTT. Translated: CASSLGLAGNTDTQYF.

V usage is TRBV10-3 and J usage is TRBJ1-1; D remains ambiguous. CDR1 and CDR2 (germline): ENHRY, SYGVKD. Trimming shortened V by 6 bases and J by 3 bases, and 14 bases separated the two germline ends. The CDR3 totals 14 residues. The chain's CDR3 is CAISSGRDDTEAFF. CDR3 nucleotide sequence: TGTGCCATCAGCAGCGGTCGGGATGACACTGAAGCTTTCTTT.

The chain is built from TRBV10-3 and TRBJ1-2, with TRBD1 matching over 7 bases. With 6 bases clipped from V and 0 bases from J, the junction kept 7 bases outside the gene matches. The CDR3 consists of 15 residues. The germline gives CDR1 ENHRY, CDR2 SYGVKD. The CDR3 DNA sequence: TGTGCCATCAGCCGGGACAGCGAAGCTAACTATGGCTACACCTTC. Protein sequence: CAISRDSEANYGYTF.

V gene TRBV6-1 combines with J gene TRBJ1-2; D remains unclear. CDR1 is MNHNS, CDR2 SASEGT, per germline. V dropped 6 bases and J dropped 7 bases, with 15 bases sitting between them. This CDR3 has 13 amino acids. CDR3 sequence reads: CASRTPSNRGYTF. The CDR3 nucleotides read TGTGCCAGCAGGACTCCATCCAACCGTGGCTACACCTTC.

The V call is TRBV7-6, the J call TRBJ2-7; 8 bases agree with TRBD2. The CDR3 sequence is 16 residues long. Germline-derived CDR1 and CDR2 are SGHVS and FNYEAQ. J gave up 0 bases and V 1 base, and 5 bases lay outside the gene matches. The CDR3 spells CASSLEAGVSSYEQYF. CDR3 sequence (DNA): TGTGCCAGCAGCTTAGAAGCGGGAGTTTCCTCCTACGAGCAGTACTTC.